One sample yielded the 14 T cell receptor beta chains listed below, sequenced in a study of cytomegalovirus exposure and HLA in healthy donors. The PCR was carried out with 60 Vbeta primers and 13 Jbeta primers. Only in-frame clones appear in the TCRdb table, and some are missing; sequencing was by immunoSEQ multiplex PCR. The table shows 250,000 to 350,000 clones, with 86% occurring only once. The sequencing input was PBMCs. These receptors originate from a man in his forties in good health and CMV-seropositive.

V usage is TRBV7-8 and J usage is TRBJ2-1; a weak D match, TRBD2 (6 bases). The length of the CDR3 is 18 residues. Germline V CDR1 and CDR2: SGHVS, FQNEAQ. Trimming cost V 5 bases and J 5 bases, with 25 bases left between them. In nucleotides, the CDR3 is TGTGCCAGCAGCCCCAGGTGGGCGGGGTTCCAGGGCCACAATGAGCAGTTCTTC. Translating gives CASSPRWAGFQGHNEQFF.

Concerning this clone itself: The junction and the germline gene differ at one end; a read error may be behind it. The V gene is TRBV7-9, the J gene TRBJ2-1; tentative D call: TRBD1 (6 bases). Per the germline V gene, CDR1 is SEHNR and CDR2 is FQNEAQ (reference sequence). There are 15 residues in the CDR3. The CDR3 bases are TGTTCCAGCAGCTTTATGACAGGATCGGGCAATGAGCAGTTCTTC. Protein product: CSSSFMTGSGNEQFF.

This clone appeared a single time. The J gene is TRBJ1-2, the V gene TRBV19; D is uncertain. The CDR3 sequence is 14 residues long. The germline CDR1 and CDR2 sequences are LNHDA and SQIVND (reference sequence). Trimming took 3 bases from V and 5 from J, leaving 13 bases between them. CDR3 sequence: CASSIGGYGYGYTF. For the CDR3, the DNA is TGTGCCAGTAGTATTGGAGGGTACGGGTATGGCTACACCTTC.

This clone appeared a single time. V usage is TRBV2 and J usage is TRBJ1-5; D gene ambiguous. In germline, CDR1 is SNHLY, CDR2 FYNNEI. CDR3 length equals 13 residues. Trimming removed 5 bases at V and 9 bases at J, with 14 bases between. The CDR3 loop is CASSLEVSPPQHF. In DNA, the CDR3 is TGTGCCAGCAGTTTAGAGGTTTCCCCGCCCCAGCATTTT. The full variable domain, completed using reference TRBV2 and TRBJ1-5, is EPEVTQTPSHQVTQMGQEVILRCVPISNHLYFYWYRQILGQKVEFLVSFYNNEISEKSEIFDDQFSVERPDGSNFTLKIRSTKLEDSAMYFCASSLEVSPPQHFGDGTRLSIL.

The chain uses TRBV11-3 and TRBJ2-3; TRBD2 agrees at 8 bases. The V gene's germline CDR1 is SGHNT and CDR2 YENEEA. V dropped 4 bases and J dropped 8; count of bases not matched to a gene: 8. The CDR3 runs to 14 residues. The CDR3 loop reads CASSSYSGGGTQYF. Here the CDR3 DNA reads TGTGCCAGCAGCTCCTACTCGGGGGGGGGTACGCAGTATTTT. Full variable domain (rest looked up from reference TRBV11-3 and TRBJ2-3): EAGVVQSPRYKIIEKKQPVAFWCNPISGHNTLYWYLQNLGQGPELLIRYENEEAVDDSQLPKDRFSAERLKGVDSTLKIQPAELGDSAVYLCASSSYSGGGTQYFGPGTRLTVL.

This chain links TRBV15 with TRBJ2-4; 9 nucleotides line up with TRBD1. The CDR3 has 16 residues. From germline, CDR1 is LNHNV and CDR2 YYDKDF (reference sequence). Trimming at V came to 5 bases and at J to 8 bases, leaving 13 bases not matched to a gene. CDR3 sequence (DNA): TGTGCCACCAGCTATAAACGCGGGACAGGGAAACACATTCAGTACTTC. It is translated as CATSYKRGTGKHIQYF.

This chain connects TRBV7-2 to TRBJ2-3, with TRBD2 identical over 10 bases. CDR3 length: 18 amino acids. J gave up 1 base and V 5 bases, and 12 bases lay outside the gene matches. Germline CDR1 is SGHTA and CDR2 is FQGNSA. Here the CDR3 reads CASSQGRTSGGGTDTQYF. Here the CDR3 DNA reads TGTGCCAGCAGCCAGGGGCGGACTAGCGGAGGGGGCACAGATACGCAGTATTTT.

The chain links TRBV11-2 to TRBJ2-5; 8 nucleotides line up with TRBD2. Germline V gene sequence: CDR1 SGHAT, CDR2 FQNNGV. V trimming: 5 bases; J trimming: 5 bases; junction bases outside the gene matches: 7. The CDR3 sequence is 14 residues long. This CDR3 is CASSPGLAVETQYF. The CDR3 bases are TGTGCCAGCAGCCCTGGACTAGCAGTGGAGACCCAGTACTTC. Combining the CDR3 with reference TRBV11-2 and TRBJ2-5 gives the whole variable domain EAGVAQSPRYKIIEKRQSVAFWCNPISGHATLYWYQQILGQGPKLLIQFQNNGVVDDSQLPKDRFSAERLKGVDSTLKIQPAKLEDSAVYLCASSPGLAVETQYFGPGTRLLVL.

This clone has a single count. The chain recombines TRBV5-6 with TRBJ2-2; 12 positions agree with TRBD2. Germline trimming cut 1 base from V and 4 bases from J; bases unmatched to any gene: 2. CDR1 SGHDT and CDR2 YYEEEE come from the germline V gene. The CDR3 length is 16 residues. The CDR3 region is CASSLRLAGVTGELFF. The CDR3 DNA is TGTGCCAGCAGCTTGAGACTAGCGGGAGTCACCGGGGAGCTGTTTTTT.

This clone was seen just once. The chain combines TRBV7-3 with TRBJ1-5; 8 bases fit TRBD1. This CDR3 spans 13 amino acids. V shed 5 bases, J shed 7 bases, and the junction held 4 bases outside the gene matches. In germline, CDR1 is SGHTA, CDR2 FQGTGA. CDR3 protein: CASSQGAGQPQHF. The CDR3 nucleotides are TGTGCCAGCAGCCAGGGGGCAGGCCAGCCCCAGCATTTT.

The rearrangement uses TRBV4-1 and TRBJ1-5; D possibly corresponds to TRBD1 (6 bases). Trimming took 2 bases from V and 4 from J, leaving 6 bases between them. The CDR3 is 13 amino acids. Germline V lookup: CDR1 MGHRA, CDR2 YSYEKL. The CDR3 sequence: CASSQTGNQPQHF. The CDR3 region has the DNA TGCGCCAGCAGCCAAACAGGGAATCAGCCCCAGCATTTT.

The V call is TRBV7-2, the J call TRBJ1-1; tentatively, D is TRBD1 (6 bases). In germline, CDR1 is SGHTA, CDR2 FQGNSA. The CDR3 extends over 15 amino acids. V lost 6 bases to trimming and J lost 4 bases, with 18 bases between them. The CDR3 loop is CASRLNTGSGTEAFF. DNA for the CDR3: TGTGCCAGCAGACTGAATACAGGGTCGGGCACTGAAGCTTTCTTT.

V is TRBV13 and J is TRBJ2-1; 7 positions agree with TRBD2. The germline V gene encodes CDR1 PRHDT and CDR2 FYEKMQ (reference sequence). CDR3 length: 15 residues. V shed 5 bases and J 6 bases; nucleotides not matched to a gene: 10. Written as DNA, the CDR3 is TGTGCCAGCAGCGCTTCGGGGGGAGGGGCCAATGAGCAGTTCTTC. Translation gives CASSASGGGANEQFF.

This clone occurred a few times. This chain links TRBV4-1 with TRBJ1-2; tentative D call: TRBD1 (6 bases). The V gene's germline CDR1 is MGHRA and CDR2 YSYEKL. This CDR3 comprises 14 residues. Trimming cost V 0 bases and J 4 bases, with 9 bases left between them. The CDR3 nucleotides read TGCGCCAGCAGCCAAGATACAGGGACCTATGGCTACACCTTC. Its protein product is CASSQDTGTYGYTF.